Listed here are 10 T cell receptor beta chains from one sample, sequenced in a study of shared clonotypes between healthy human individuals. Profiling relied on immunoSEQ multiplex PCR, and the TCRdb table lists in-frame clones only, not all of them. In the table there are hundreds of thousands of clones, around 96% of which are singletons. CD45RO-negative, CCR7-positively selected cells formed the naive CD8 fraction, excluding terminally differentiated effector memory CD45RA+ cells. Sample: naive CD8+ T cells sorted from blood. These receptor sequences come from a woman in her thirties in good health.

The chain has TRBV13 and TRBJ2-7; 10 bases map to TRBD2. J gave up 0 bases and V 5 bases, and 7 bases lay outside the gene matches. CDR3 length: 16 residues. Germline-derived CDR1 and CDR2 are PRHDT and FYEKMQ (reference sequence). The CDR3 nucleotides are TGTGCCAGCAGCCAAGGACTAGCGGACAGCTCCTACGAGCAGTACTTC. It translates to CASSQGLADSSYEQYF.

V gene TRBV25-1 combines with J gene TRBJ1-2, with 7 bases aligning to TRBD1. CDR3 length: 18 amino acids. Looked up from germline, CDR1 is MGHDK and CDR2 is SYGVNS. Trimming cost V 2 bases and J 4 bases; bases outside gene matches: 16. The CDR3 here is CASSEIGEQGMLGYGYTF. DNA for the CDR3: TGTGCCAGCAGTGAAATCGGGGAACAGGGGATGCTCGGCTATGGCTACACCTTC.

The chain couples TRBV15 to TRBJ2-7; the match to TRBD1 covers 8 bases. CDR3 length equals 15 residues. Trimming at V came to 1 base and at J to 0 bases, leaving 2 bases not matched to a gene. CDR1 is LNHNV, CDR2 YYDKDF, per germline (reference sequence). The CDR3 loop is CATSRGDRPSYEQYF. CDR3 DNA: TGTGCCACCAGCAGAGGGGACAGGCCCTCCTACGAGCAGTACTTC.

The chain employs TRBV23-1 and TRBJ2-1; TRBD2 matches 7 bases. TRBV23-1 is classed as an ORF, of uncertain function. The CDR3 is 15 residues long. J gave up 10 bases and V 5 bases, and 14 bases lay outside the gene matches. This CDR3 is CASSSLTGGSNEQFF. The CDR3 DNA follows: TGCGCCAGCAGTAGTCTGACGGGAGGCTCCAACGAGCAGTTCTTC.

The CDR3 region has the DNA TGTGCCAGTAGAGATTTGAGAAGGACTAGCTTCAATGAGCAGTTCTTC. It encodes CASRDLRRTSFNEQFF. V usage is TRBV19 and J usage is TRBJ2-1; 8 bases agree with TRBD2. There are 16 residues in the CDR3. J gave up 6 bases and V 6 bases, and 13 bases lay outside the gene matches. Germline V lookup: CDR1 LNHDA, CDR2 SQIVND (reference sequence).

The genes are TRBV5-6 and TRBJ2-7; TRBD1 matches at 10 bases. V shed 0 bases, J shed 6 bases, and the junction held 6 bases outside the gene matches. The CDR3 runs 15 residues. The germline CDR1 and CDR2 sequences are SGHDT and YYEEEE. CDR3 DNA: TGTGCCAGCAGCTTGGTGCGGGACAGGGGTGGCGAGCAGTACTTC. Translating gives CASSLVRDRGGEQYF.

The V call is TRBV7-6, the J call TRBJ2-1, with 14 bases fitting TRBD2. V dropped 5 bases and J dropped 7; count of bases not matched to a gene: 10. The CDR3 is made up of 17 amino acids. The germline gives CDR1 SGHVS, CDR2 FNYEAQ. The CDR3 nucleotides are TGTGCCAGCAGCGGTCCGGGACTAGCGGGAGCTGGGAATGAGCAGTTCTTC. It specifies CASSGPGLAGAGNEQFF.

The table lists this clone with a count of one. CDR3 nucleotides: TGTGCCAGCAGCAACTCCTACGAGCAGTACTTC. This translates into CASSNSYEQYF. The chain combines TRBV5-6 with TRBJ2-7; D ambiguous. There are 11 residues in the CDR3. Trimming took off 4 bases at V and 0 bases at J, with 2 bases between the two ends. Looked up from germline, CDR1 is SGHDT and CDR2 is YYEEEE. Supplemented by reference TRBV5-6 and TRBJ2-7, the full variable domain reads DAGVTQSPTHLIKTRGQQVTLRCSPKSGHDTVSWYQQALGQGPQFIFQYYEEEERQRGNFPDRFSGHQFPNYSSELNVNALLLGDSALYLCASSNSYEQYFGPGTRLTVT.

This clone occurred once. The chain combines TRBV7-8 with TRBJ2-7; TRBD2 aligns across 10 bases. This CDR3 has 15 residues. CDR1 and CDR2 (germline): SGHVS, FQNEAQ. Trimming removed 5 bases from V and 3 bases from J; junction bases left unmatched: 7. This chain's CDR3 is CASSGGLASYYEQYF. CDR3 DNA sequence: TGTGCCAGCAGCGGGGGACTAGCGAGCTACTACGAGCAGTACTTC.

V and J are TRBV30 and TRBJ1-5; TRBD1 is a possible D gene (6 bases). The CDR3 is 14 amino acids. CDR1 and CDR2 (germline): GTSNPN, SVGIG (reference sequence). The V and J ends lost 3 bases and 1 base respectively, with 10 bases between them. The CDR3 sequence is CAWSQGQSNQPQHF. The CDR3, as DNA: TGTGCCTGGAGCCAAGGACAGAGCAATCAGCCCCAGCATTTT.